This T cell receptor (beta chain) originates from a study of CD8 T cells in Susac syndrome. Overall study results and limits: By the study's own acknowledgment, its TCR sequencing and HLA analysis included relatively few individuals.

Sequencing of TCR beta was carried out in blood CD8+ and CD4+ T cells. TEMRA cells were FACS-enriched and CD8+ and CD4+ T cells negatively isolated. A word on this clonotype: Antigen specificity is unknown.

The V gene's germline CDR1 is SGHAT and CDR2 FQNNGV. With 4 bases clipped from V and 2 bases from J, the junction kept 4 bases outside the gene matches. This CDR3 has 14 amino acids. When the RNA was reverse transcribed, random hexamers were used with an input of roughly 0.45 to 1 ug. The method of amplification for TCR beta CDR3 was immunoSEQ multiplex PCR, covering 54 Vbeta and 13 Jbeta. TCRdb called the immunoSEQ multiplex PCR reads again in MiXCR, with one record for every CDR3 protein. The sample has more than 100,000 distinct CDR3 sequences, roughly 80% seen once. Sequenced material: CD8+ T cells from PBMCs. The source of this sequence is a human donor with multiple sclerosis. The chain has TRBV11-2 and TRBJ2-5; 7 nucleotides align to TRBD1. CDR3 region: CASSYSGGQETQYF. The CDR3 DNA follows: TGTGCCAGCAGCTATTCAGGGGGACAAGAGACCCAGTACTTC.